What follows is one TCR beta chain and its context. No antigen is known for it. This sample is drawn from a study of CD8 T cells in ankylosing spondylitis. Study observations and caveats: What seemed typical of ankylosing spondylitis blood was a TCR beta motif built from fewer than ten highly homologous variants. Matched ankylosing spondylitis synovial fluid reportedly showed significant enrichment of disease-linked clones.

Quantitative 5'-RACE with molecular barcodes was used to make the TCR beta libraries. A single record per CDR3 protein comes from TCRdb applying MiXCR to the 5' RACE reads. The sample contains 180,000 or so distinct CDR3 sequences, around 10% of which appear only once. The sequence derives from a male donor with ankylosing spondylitis or in good health (not recorded which). The sequenced material came from blood, either unsorted or a sorted T cell fraction (not recorded which).

The DNA of the CDR3 is TGCAGTGCTAGCTCCGGGACTAGCGGGGATTCCTACGAGCAGTACTTC. Residues: CSASSGTSGDSYEQYF. The chain uses TRBV20-1 and TRBJ2-7; TRBD2 agrees at 13 bases. This CDR3 region has 16 residues. CDR1 and CDR2 (germline): DFQATT, SNEGSKA (reference sequence). Trimming took 3 bases from V and 1 from J; bases not matched to a gene: 6.